A selection of T cell receptor beta chains follows, all from one sample in a study of beta chain features in type 1 diabetes. The method was immunoSEQ multiplex PCR; TCRdb's version includes in-frame clones alone and lacks a portion of them. The sample lists 300,000 to 400,000 clones; around an eighth were seen once. The sequencing sample was made of naive CD4+ T cells from blood. The receptors originated from a man between 18 and 35 years old in good health. CDR3s include the opening cysteine and the closing phenylalanine or tryptophan. Clone size is given for some rows only: seen once, a few or many times, or a class if the clone is expanded.

clone_size v_call cdr3_aa
few TRBV23-1 CASSLRNGTSGCTDTQYF
NA TRBV19 CASRDLTAQGFVYF
few TRBV13 CASTFSYRGYEQYF
NA TRBV19 CASREQGNQPQHF
few TRBV30 CAWSVQGPSAFF
NA TRBV5-1 CASSLGGTENYEQYF
NA TRBV18 CASSPIDRAGGYTF
few TRBV18 CASSAYGGGLRNEQFF
NA TRBV7-9 CASSRTSALPEYF
few TRBV9 CASSVGQRQETQYF
few TRBV5-1 CASSFDPDRADTQYF
NA TRBV9 CASSSFGLAENEQFF
many TRBV30 CAWSEKGSGETQYF
NA TRBV7-3 CASSLYIGEQFF
few TRBV5-5 CASSLVEETNYGYTF
NA TRBV7-2 CASSFQRGYQETQYF
NA TRBV9 CASSVEMRNTEAFF
few TRBV6-5 CASSYSGNNSPLHF
NA TRBV7-3 CASSLVGTGDYEQYF
NA TRBV10-3 CAISERGSQTEAFF
NA TRBV5-1 CASSVTGGNGEQYF
few TRBV5-8 CASSSDMGQGQETQYF
NA TRBV19 CASSIDVGGTEAFF
few TRBV27 CASSSSRGQGVNEQFF
NA TRBV28 CASSGPGSYEQYF
few TRBV28 CAVDRGADTGELFF
NA TRBV7-9 CASSPGLAGGETQYF
NA TRBV5-1 CASSREGSTGELFF
few TRBV6-5 CASSYSGRGRYEQYF
NA TRBV14 CASSQGGNQPQHF
NA TRBV10-3 CAIFPGQGRSGANVLTF
NA TRBV7-9 CASSFMSTGNTIYF
few TRBV30 CAWSELAGGTPDTQYF
NA TRBV27 CASSLSLGTTQFF
few TRBV29-1 CSVGGGQSAEQFF
NA TRBV25-1 CASSGGGGEQYF
NA TRBV7-9 CASSLTGQSGSYEQYF
few TRBV7-3 CASSLRAGGSTDTQYF
NA TRBV6-5 CASNDSPRTQYF
NA TRBV6-6 CASSYSAGTYEQYF